The rows below give T cell receptor beta chains drawn from one sample of a study of blood T cell repertoires in COVID-19. The protocol was immunoSEQ multiplex PCR, while the TCRdb copy is restricted to in-frame clones and leaves out a portion. The sample carries some 250,000 clones, roughly 80% recorded once. Material for sequencing was peripheral blood. The source is a woman aged 18-29 years with acute or convalescent COVID-19. Each CDR3 is given with its conserved first and last residue. D genes are given only for firm matches. Expanded clones are given a class, and other clones once, few, many or no size at all.

v_gene: TRBV5-1; d_gene: -; abundance: -; CDR3aa: CASSLGQDTQYF
v_gene: TRBV3-1/TRBV3-2; d_gene: TRBD2; abundance: -; CDR3aa: CASSQELAGVREQYF
v_gene: TRBV2; d_gene: TRBD1; abundance: -; CDR3aa: CASSGQGNYGYTF
v_gene: TRBV10-2; d_gene: TRBD2; abundance: -; CDR3aa: CASLGATGGYIQYF
v_gene: TRBV5-1; d_gene: TRBD2; abundance: few; CDR3aa: CASSLSSGRGGTGELFF
v_gene: TRBV29-1; d_gene: TRBD1; abundance: once; CDR3aa: CSAGTGGDEQYF
v_gene: TRBV7-9; d_gene: -; abundance: -; CDR3aa: CASSFFHRTEYGYTF
v_gene: TRBV4-2; d_gene: -; abundance: -; CDR3aa: CASSQAAGLDTEAFF
v_gene: TRBV6-5; d_gene: -; abundance: few; CDR3aa: CASSYYGSTDTQYF
v_gene: TRBV5-1; d_gene: -; abundance: -; CDR3aa: CASSAELGEQFF
v_gene: TRBV19; d_gene: -; abundance: -; CDR3aa: CASSPGTANYGYTF
v_gene: TRBV27; d_gene: -; abundance: -; CDR3aa: CASRRWSGANVLTF
v_gene: TRBV6-2/TRBV6-3; d_gene: -; abundance: -; CDR3aa: CASSYSMGVTGELFF
v_gene: TRBV7-2; d_gene: TRBD1; abundance: -; CDR3aa: CASSLLQGATEAFF
v_gene: TRBV14; d_gene: TRBD2; abundance: few; CDR3aa: CASSQVGAGGGYEQYF
v_gene: TRBV6-1; d_gene: -; abundance: few; CDR3aa: CASSEEAGSSYEQYF